This T cell receptor beta chain was retrieved from a study of blood T cell repertoires in COVID-19. Looking at the study overall: The United States, Italy and Spain supplied acute and convalescent COVID-19 samples. Sources were T cells, B-cell-depleted T cells, or PBMCs; the material itself was cDNA or gDNA.

This CDR3 has 14 amino acids. CDR1 is MNHEY, CDR2 SVGAGI, per germline. V dropped 0 bases and J dropped 5 bases, with 10 bases sitting between them. The authors' processing: Researchers report that nucleated cell counts were estimated from reference gene primer amplification. The protocol was immunoSEQ multiplex PCR, while the TCRdb copy is restricted to in-frame clones and leaves out a portion. The DNA gave D and trimming, while V, J and clone size come from that table. The table includes 200,000 to 300,000 clones, around 80% detected once. V and J are TRBV6-5 and TRBJ2-5, with D hard to call. This TCR came from a man aged 60-69 years with acute or convalescent COVID-19. Material: peripheral blood. CDR3 region: CASSYSGAAETQYF. CDR3 bases: TGTGCCAGCAGTTACTCCGGAGCAGCGGAGACCCAGTACTTC.